This T cell receptor beta chain was captured in a study of early T cells in non-severe SARS-CoV-2 infection. At the level of the study: Alpha and beta chains were unpaired, from unsorted whole-blood bulk RNA. Study-level findings and limits: Anti-spike CD8 responses were favored by VDJdb matching, which missed private and CD4 specificities.

Individual cDNA molecules carried attached unique molecular identifiers. TCRdb re-called the 5' RACE reads through MiXCR, storing one row per CDR3 protein. The sample includes around 72,000 distinct CDR3 sequences, around a tenth seen only once; the top ten take 6% to 8.5%. Germline V gene data show CDR1 as SSHAT and CDR2 as FNYEAQ (reference sequence). CDR3 length: 16 amino acids. A remark on this clonotype: Its antigen is undetermined.

The origin of this receptor is an adult who was a healthcare worker with PCR-confirmed SARS-CoV-2 infection or an uninfected control (not recorded which). The chain recombines TRBV7-7 with TRBJ2-5; 10 nucleotides agree with TRBD1. The sequenced sample was whole blood, obtained at baseline. The CDR3 here is CASHPGTGASEETQYF. CDR3 nucleotide sequence: TGTGCTAGCCACCCCGGGACAGGGGCCTCCGAAGAGACCCAGTACTTC.